These 6 T cell receptor beta chains came from one sample sequenced in a study of T cell changes during pregnancy in multiple sclerosis. Only in-frame clones appear in the TCRdb table, and some are missing; sequencing was by immunoSEQ multiplex PCR. The sample lists under 95,000 clones, around 92% seen once, with less than 2% in the top ten. The sequenced sample was peripheral blood, obtained after pregnancy. The receptors were sampled from a female donor in good health, enrolled as a control in a pregnancy study.

V is TRBV9 and J is TRBJ2-3, with D perhaps TRBD2 (5 bases). Germline-derived CDR1 and CDR2 are SGDLS and YYNGEE. V lost 3 bases and J 4 bases, leaving 15 bases between the germline ends. The CDR3 has 15 residues. CDR3 nucleotide sequence: TGTGCCAGCAGCGCCCGGGATCACTCTGCAGATACGCAGTATTTT. It translates to CASSARDHSADTQYF.

The J gene is TRBJ2-6, the V gene TRBV9; D gene ambiguous. Germline CDR1 and CDR2: SGDLS and YYNGEE. This CDR3 comprises 15 residues. Trimming cost V 0 bases and J 4 bases, with 8 bases left between them. CDR3 sequence reads: CASSVGSSGANVLTF. The CDR3 region has the DNA TGTGCCAGCAGCGTAGGTAGCTCCGGGGCCAACGTCCTGACTTTC.

This clone came up once. The chain couples TRBV5-5 to TRBJ2-3; 10 bases align to TRBD1. CDR1 and CDR2 (germline): SGHKS, YYEKEE (reference sequence). The CDR3 has 14 amino acids. The ends lost 4 bases at V and 3 bases at J; junction bases unmatched: 2. The CDR3 here is CASSRGQGTDTQYF. In DNA, the CDR3 is TGTGCCAGCAGCCGGGGACAGGGGACAGATACGCAGTATTTT.

V usage is TRBV5-4 and J usage is TRBJ2-1; D perhaps matches TRBD1 (7 bases). This CDR3 has 15 residues. With 0 bases removed from V and 8 bases from J, the gap between germline ends came to 15 bases. Per the germline V gene, CDR1 is SGHNT and CDR2 is YYREEE (reference sequence). CDR3 amino acids: CASSLGRTGGDEQFF. In DNA form, the CDR3 reads TGTGCCAGCAGCTTGGGGCGGACAGGCGGGGATGAGCAGTTCTTC.

The chain uses TRBV19 and TRBJ1-1, with D possibly TRBD1 on 6 matching bases. V was pared by 7 bases and J by 1 base, with 13 bases between. Looked up from germline, CDR1 is LNHDA and CDR2 is SQIVND (reference sequence). The CDR3 runs 14 residues. The CDR3 loop reads CASKRTVWNTEAFF. The DNA for the CDR3 is TGTGCCAGTAAGAGGACAGTCTGGAACACTGAAGCTTTCTTT.

Many counts were recorded for this clone. This chain uses TRBV19 with TRBJ1-1, with TRBD1 matching over 7 bases. Germline V CDR1 and CDR2: LNHDA, SQIVND (reference sequence). This CDR3 is 17 amino acids long. The V gene end was trimmed by 6 bases and the J gene end by 0 bases; junction bases not matched to a gene: 13. The CDR3 nucleotides read TGTGCCAGTAGACCAGGACAGGCTAGTAGGTTGAACACTGAAGCTTTCTTT. Residues: CASRPGQASRLNTEAFF.